This TCR beta chain was found in a study of blood T cell repertoires in COVID-19. Study information: Acute and convalescent COVID-19 specimens originated in the United States, Italy and Spain. PBMCs, B-cell-depleted T cells, or T cells provided the cDNA or gDNA that made up the material.

Source study methods: Estimates of nucleated cell counts were drawn from the amplification of reference gene primers. Assay used: immunoSEQ multiplex PCR; TCRdb lists only in-frame clones, some missing. The V and J calls and clone size are taken from that table; D and trimming were inferred from the DNA. The repertoire holds 150,000 to 200,000 clones, with less than 90% as singletons. Per the germline V gene, CDR1 is KGHSH and CDR2 is LQKENI. The CDR3 is 14 residues long. V was clipped by 4 bases and J by 0 bases, with 7 bases between them. The TCR comes from a man aged 55 to 69 with acute or convalescent COVID-19. The sequenced sample was peripheral blood. The rearrangement links TRBV18 to TRBJ1-3; a possible D gene is TRBD1 (5 bases). As DNA, the CDR3 is TGTGCCAGCTCACGGACAAGCTCTGGAAACACCATATATTTT. Amino acid sequence: CASSRTSSGNTIYF.